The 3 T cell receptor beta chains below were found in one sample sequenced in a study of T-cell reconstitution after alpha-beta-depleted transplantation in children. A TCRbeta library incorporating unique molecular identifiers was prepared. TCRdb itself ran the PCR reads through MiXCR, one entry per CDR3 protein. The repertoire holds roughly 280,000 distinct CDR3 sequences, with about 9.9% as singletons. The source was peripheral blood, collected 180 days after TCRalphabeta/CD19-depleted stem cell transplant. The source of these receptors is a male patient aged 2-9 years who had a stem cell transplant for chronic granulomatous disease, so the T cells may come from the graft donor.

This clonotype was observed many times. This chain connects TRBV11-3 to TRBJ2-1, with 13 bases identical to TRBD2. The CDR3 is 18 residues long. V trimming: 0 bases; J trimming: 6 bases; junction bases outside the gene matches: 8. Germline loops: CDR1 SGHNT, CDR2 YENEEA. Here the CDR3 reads CASSLDRTSGSFGNEQFF. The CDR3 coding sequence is TGTGCCAGCAGCTTAGACCGGACTAGCGGGAGCTTCGGCAATGAGCAGTTCTTC.

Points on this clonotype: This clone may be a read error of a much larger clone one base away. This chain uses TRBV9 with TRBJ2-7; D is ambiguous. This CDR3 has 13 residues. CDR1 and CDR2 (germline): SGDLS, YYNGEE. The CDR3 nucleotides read TGTGCCAACAGCGTAGGTGGGGCCTACGAGCAGTACTTC. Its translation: CANSVGGAYEQYF.

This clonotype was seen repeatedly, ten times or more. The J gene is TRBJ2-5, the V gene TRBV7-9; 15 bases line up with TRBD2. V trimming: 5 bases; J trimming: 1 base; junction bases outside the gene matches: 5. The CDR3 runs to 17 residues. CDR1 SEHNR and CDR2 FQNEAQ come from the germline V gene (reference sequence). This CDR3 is CASSPWTSGRAQETQYF. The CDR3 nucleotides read TGTGCCAGCAGCCCCTGGACTAGCGGGAGGGCCCAAGAGACCCAGTACTTC.